Each of the 15 T cell receptor beta chains below was sequenced from the same sample in a study of immune heterogeneity within non-small cell lung tumors. Template material comprised bulk tumor genomic DNA at approximately 540 ng per sample. Spaced far apart, several biopsies were taken from each primary tumor during surgery. Patients went through curative surgery, and their non-small cell lung cancer was untreated and newly diagnosed. Amplification of the TCR beta CDR3 was achieved through multiplex PCR with 32 V and 13 J primers. MiXCR, run by TCRdb on the multiplex PCR reads, gives a single entry per CDR3 protein. The sample consists of 2,000 to 3,000 distinct CDR3 sequences, about a sixth of them appearing once. The sequenced material came from lung tumor tissue. The receptor source for this set is a woman aged 45-59 years with non-small cell lung cancer.

By sample share, this clonotype is medium-sized. This chain links TRBV9 with TRBJ1-1; D unclear. CDR3 length: 13 residues. The V and J ends lost 3 bases and 1 base respectively, with 7 bases between them. Germline V CDR1 and CDR2: SGDLS, YYNGEE. CDR3 sequence (DNA): TGTGCCAGCAGCGCGGGTGAGAACACTGAAGCTTTCTTT. Amino acids: CASSAGENTEAFF.

This clonotype ranks as medium-sized. The chain recombines TRBV7-3 with TRBJ2-3; 11 nucleotides line up with TRBD2. This CDR3 region has 14 residues. Trimming took 5 bases from V and 5 from J; bases not matched to a gene: 3. CDR1 SGHTA and CDR2 FQGTGA come from the germline V gene. Here the CDR3 reads CASSEGLAGDTQYF. CDR3 sequence (DNA): TGTGCCAGCAGCGAAGGACTAGCGGGAGATACGCAGTATTTT.

This clonotype was recorded a few times. Given a much more abundant clone one base away, this may be a read error. The chain has TRBV12-3 or TRBV12-4 and TRBJ1-1; no clear D. V lost 5 bases to trimming and J lost 3 bases, with 19 bases between them. The CDR3 contains 16 residues. CDR3 bases: TGTGCCAGCAGTCTAAAGACACGGGGTTTGGACACTGAAGCTTTCTTT. This translates into CASSLKTRGLDTEAFF.

This clonotype is judged medium-sized. The rearrangement joins TRBV19 to TRBJ2-1; 10 positions match TRBD2. V dropped 3 bases and J dropped 7; count of bases not matched to a gene: 6. From germline, CDR1 is LNHDA and CDR2 SQIVND (reference sequence). The CDR3 length is 15 residues. CDR3 residues: CASSIGTSVGNEQFF. The CDR3 DNA follows: TGTGCCAGTAGTATCGGGACTAGCGTCGGAAATGAGCAGTTCTTC. Full variable domain (rest looked up from reference TRBV19 and TRBJ2-1): DGGITQSPKYLFRKEGQNVTLSCEQNLNHDAMYWYRQDPGQGLRLIYYSQIVNDFQKGDIAEGYSVSREKKESFPLTVTSAQKNPTAFYLCASSIGTSVGNEQFFGPGTRLTVL.

This clonotype rates as medium-sized (0.01 to 0.1%). The gene calls are TRBV29-1 and TRBJ2-7, with D unclear. Germline V CDR1 and CDR2: SQVTM, ANQGSEA. Between the trimmed V and J ends, which lost 3 bases and 6 bases, there was a span of 12 bases. This CDR3 is 12 amino acids long. Here the CDR3 reads CSVETVPGEQYF. Written as DNA, the CDR3 is TGCAGCGTTGAGACGGTTCCGGGCGAGCAGTACTTC.

By share of the sample, this clonotype is medium-sized (0.01 to 0.1%). The chain joins TRBV5-1 to TRBJ2-7, with 8 bases fitting TRBD1. V dropped 5 bases and J dropped 5; count of bases not matched to a gene: 12. CDR1 is SGHRS, CDR2 YFSETQ, per germline. This CDR3 has 15 residues. The CDR3 sequence is CASSSGQVLLDEQYF. CDR3 bases: TGCGCCAGCAGTTCGGGACAGGTACTCCTCGACGAGCAGTACTTC.

A note on this clonotype: This clone may be a read error of a much larger clone one base away. This CDR3 fails to terminate in the conserved phenylalanine or tryptophan, so it likely reflects a read error. This chain links TRBV10-2 with TRBJ2-7; no firm D call. V lost 2 bases, J lost 1 base, and 9 bases lay in between. The germline V gene encodes CDR1 WSHSY and CDR2 SAAADI. The CDR3 runs 14 residues. The CDR3 coding sequence is TGCGCCAGCAGTGAGCAGGTTGGGTCCTACGAGCAGTACTTA. It translates to CASSEQVGSYEQYL.

This clonotype is labeled medium-sized (0.01 to 0.1%). The CDR3: CASSSTDYEQYF. The DNA for the CDR3 is TGTGCCAGCAGTTCCACAGACTACGAGCAGTACTTC. J is TRBJ2-7 and V is TRBV6-1, with D hard to call. The CDR3 is 12 amino acids. Germline CDR1 is MNHNS and CDR2 is SASEGT. V gave up 5 bases and J gave up 3 bases, with 8 bases separating them.

This clonotype is medium-sized in the sample. The V gene is TRBV4-3, the J gene TRBJ2-3; 10 bases line up with TRBD2. From germline, CDR1 is LGHNA and CDR2 YSLEER. The J segment lost 9 bases and the V segment lost 0 bases, leaving 12 bases of the junction unmatched. This CDR3 spans 17 amino acids. DNA of the CDR3: TGCGCCAGCAGCCAAGATCCCCCTAGCGGGGGCCTCGGGACGCAGTATTTT. Protein: CASSQDPPSGGLGTQYF.

Comment on this clonotype: This sequence may be a read error, since a much larger clone differs from it by one base. This chain links TRBV11-2 with TRBJ2-7; TRBD2 matches 9 bases. The V segment lost 10 bases and the J segment 7 bases; nucleotides outside the gene matches: 23. Germline lookup yields CDR1 SGHAT and CDR2 FQNNGV. The CDR3 is made up of 17 amino acids. This CDR3 reads CAIREAGSAGGPSEQYF. The CDR3, as DNA: TGTGCCATCAGGGAGGCGGGTTCGGCGGGGGGGCCCTCGGAGCAGTACTTC. The variable domain in full, completed from reference TRBV11-2 and TRBJ2-7, reads EAGVAQSPRYKIIEKRQSVAFWCNPISGHATLYWYQQILGQGPKLLIQFQNNGVVDDSQLPKDRFSAERLKGVDSTLKIQPAKLEDSAVYLCAIREAGSAGGPSEQYFGPGTRLTVT.

This clonotype is classed as large. This sequence joins TRBV6-2 or TRBV6-3 and TRBJ2-7; D unresolved. With 2 bases removed from V and 4 bases from J, the gap between germline ends came to 15 bases. The CDR3 is 15 residues long. Germline-derived CDR1 and CDR2 are MNHEY and SVGEGT. The CDR3 region is CASSYAAGDPYEQYF. CDR3 DNA sequence: TGTGCCAGCAGTTACGCCGCAGGTGACCCGTACGAGCAGTACTTC.

By share, this clonotype ranks as medium-sized. This rearrangement joins TRBV28 to TRBJ1-2, with unresolved D. CDR3 length: 12 amino acids. The V gene lost 6 bases and the J gene lost 7 bases, with 12 bases spanning the gap. Germline V gives CDR1 MDHEN, CDR2 SYDVKM. The CDR3 bases are TGTGCCAGCAGAACCCAATTGGCTGGCTACACCTTC. It specifies CASRTQLAGYTF.

This sequence joins TRBV3-1 and TRBJ2-6, with D possibly matching TRBD1 (6 bases). V lost 5 bases to trimming and J lost 3 bases, with 8 bases between them. This CDR3 has 14 amino acids. Germline V gives CDR1 LGHDT, CDR2 YNNKEL (reference sequence). CDR3 loop: CASSGGLGANVLTF. The CDR3 DNA reads as TGTGCCAGCAGCGGGGGCCTTGGGGCCAACGTCCTGACTTTC.

By its share, this clonotype is medium-sized. The rearrangement links TRBV24-1 to TRBJ2-2; TRBD2 might be the D (6 bases). This CDR3 spans 13 amino acids. Germline CDR1 and CDR2: KGHDR and SFDVKD. The V gene lost 11 bases and the J gene lost 5 bases, with 14 bases spanning the gap. The CDR3 nucleotides read TGTGCCATCCGCCGGGAGATTACCGGGGAGCTGTTTTTT. This translates into CAIRREITGELFF.

By sample fraction, this clonotype is medium-sized. The CDR3 bases are TGTGCCAGCAGCACCCGACTAGCGGGGGGGTACGAGCAGTACTTC. Its protein product is CASSTRLAGGYEQYF. J is TRBJ2-7 and V is TRBV3-1, with TRBD2 matching over 14 bases. Germline-derived CDR1 and CDR2 are LGHDT and YNNKEL (reference sequence). The CDR3 covers 15 residues. With 5 bases clipped from V and 4 bases from J, the junction kept 4 bases outside the gene matches.